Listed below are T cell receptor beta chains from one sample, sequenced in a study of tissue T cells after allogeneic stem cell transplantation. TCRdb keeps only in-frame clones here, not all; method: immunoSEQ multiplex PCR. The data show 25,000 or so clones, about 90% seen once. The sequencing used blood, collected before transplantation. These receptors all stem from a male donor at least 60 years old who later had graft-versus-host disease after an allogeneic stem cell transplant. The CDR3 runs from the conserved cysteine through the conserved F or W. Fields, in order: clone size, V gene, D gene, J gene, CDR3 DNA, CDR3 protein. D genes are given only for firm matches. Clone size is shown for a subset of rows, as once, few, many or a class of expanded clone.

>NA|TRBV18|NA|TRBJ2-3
TGTGCCAGCTCACCTGTCGGGTCCCTCACAGATACGCAGTATTTT
CASSPVGSLTDTQYF
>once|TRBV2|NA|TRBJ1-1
TGTGCCAGCAGTGTGGGGGGCACTGAAGCTTTCTTT
CASSVGGTEAFF
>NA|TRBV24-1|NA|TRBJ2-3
TGTGCCACCAGTGATAGGAACAGAGACGGCACAGATACGCAGTATTTT
CATSDRNRDGTDTQYF
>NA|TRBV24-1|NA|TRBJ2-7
TGTGCCACCAGTGAGGCGGTCTCCTACGAGCAGTACTTC
CATSEAVSYEQYF
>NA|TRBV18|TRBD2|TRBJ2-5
TGTGCCAGCTCTCCCGTGCTAGCGGATCCCCGGGAGACCCAGTACTTC
CASSPVLADPRETQYF
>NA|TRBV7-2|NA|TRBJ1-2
TGTGCCAGCAGCTTACAATCGGCAGACCTTGGCTACACCTTC
CASSLQSADLGYTF
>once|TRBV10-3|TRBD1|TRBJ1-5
TGTGCCCCTACCCTACAGGGGCGTAATCAGCCCCAGCATTTT
CAPTLQGRNQPQHF
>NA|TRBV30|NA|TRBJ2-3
TGTGCCTGGAGTCTAACAGAAGATACGCAGTATTTT
CAWSLTEDTQYF
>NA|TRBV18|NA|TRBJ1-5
TGTGCCAGCTCACCACCCGTTAATAGCAATCAGCCCCAGCATTTT
CASSPPVNSNQPQHF
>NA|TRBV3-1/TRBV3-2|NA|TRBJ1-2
TGTGCCAGCAGCAGGGGCGGCTATGGCTACACCTTC
CASSRGGYGYTF
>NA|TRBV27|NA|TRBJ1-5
TGTGCCAGCAGTTTACAGGATAGCAATCAGCCCCAGCATTTT
CASSLQDSNQPQHF
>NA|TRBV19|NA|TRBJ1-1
TGTGCCAGTACGGAGGTGGCGAACACTGAAGCTTTCTTT
CASTEVANTEAFF
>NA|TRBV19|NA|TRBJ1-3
TGTGCCAGTAGTGTTACCGGGTCCTCCAGCACCATATATTTT
CASSVTGSSSTIYF
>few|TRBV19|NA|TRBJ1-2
TGTGCCAGTAGTATACAAGGGGCGGACTATGGCTACACCTTC
CASSIQGADYGYTF
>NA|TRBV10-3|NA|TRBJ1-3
TGTGCCATCAGTGACGCGACAGGCACCTATGGAAACACCATATATTTT
CAISDATGTYGNTIYF
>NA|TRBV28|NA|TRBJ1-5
TGTGCCAGCAGTTTACCTAGGGGAGGTAGCAATCAGCCCCAGCATTTT
CASSLPRGGSNQPQHF
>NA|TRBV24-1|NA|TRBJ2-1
TGTGCCACCAGTAGGGGGTCCTACAATGAGCAGTTCTTC
CATSRGSYNEQFF
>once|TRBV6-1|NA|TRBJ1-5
TGTGCCAGCAGTGAAGCGGGCAGGGTACAGCCCCAGCATTTT
CASSEAGRVQPQHF
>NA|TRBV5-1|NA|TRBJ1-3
TGCGCCAGCAGCTTGGAGTCGGCAGTAGGAAACACCATATATTTT
CASSLESAVGNTIYF
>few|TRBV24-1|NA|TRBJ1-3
TGTGCCACCAGTGATTCTGGACAGACGGGTGGAAACACCATATATTTT
CATSDSGQTGGNTIYF
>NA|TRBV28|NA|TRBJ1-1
TGTGCCAGCATCCAAGTCACTGAAGCTTTCTTT
CASIQVTEAFF
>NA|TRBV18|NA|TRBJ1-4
TGTGCCAGCTCACCGGCAAGCTCTAGGGAAAAACTGTTTTTT
CASSPASSREKLFF
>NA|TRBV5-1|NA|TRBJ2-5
TGCGCCAGCAGCAGGTCGGACCAAGAGACCCAGTACTTC
CASSRSDQETQYF
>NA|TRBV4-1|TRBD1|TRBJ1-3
TGCGCCAGCAGCTACACAGGGGTGGGACACGAAAACACCATATATTTT
CASSYTGVGHENTIYF
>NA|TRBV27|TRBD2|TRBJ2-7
TGTGCCAGCAGTTTATCTTTGGGACTAGCGGGAGCCTACGAGCAGTACTTC
CASSLSLGLAGAYEQYF
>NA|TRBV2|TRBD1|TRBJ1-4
TGTGCCAGCAGTCGAAACCGGGACAGGGGGCTCGGTAATGAAAAACTGTTTTTT
CASSRNRDRGLGNEKLFF
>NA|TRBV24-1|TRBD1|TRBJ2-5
TGTGCCACCAGTGGGGGACAGGGGTATGAGACCCAGTACTTC
CATSGGQGYETQYF
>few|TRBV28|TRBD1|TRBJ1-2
TGTGCCAGCAGGGTGGGACAGGACTATGGCTACACCTTC
CASRVGQDYGYTF
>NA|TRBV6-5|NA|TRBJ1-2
TGTGCCAGCAGTTACATGTTAATGGGGAGGAGCTCTGGCTACACCTTC
CASSYMLMGRSSGYTF
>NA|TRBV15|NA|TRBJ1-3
TGTGCCACCAGCAGAGATCCCCCCCGACCCGCCCGCTCTGGAAACACCATATATTTT
CATSRDPPRPARSGNTIYF
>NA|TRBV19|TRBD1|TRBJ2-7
TGTGCCAGTAGCCGACAGGGGTCATACGAGCAGTACTTC
CASSRQGSYEQYF
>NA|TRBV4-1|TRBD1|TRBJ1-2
TGCGCCAGCAGCCCGGGACAGACGTTGGGAGTCTATGGCTACACCTTC
CASSPGQTLGVYGYTF
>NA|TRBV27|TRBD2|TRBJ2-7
TGTGCCAGCAGTTTAGTGCGTAGCGGGGGGTACGAGCAGTACTTC
CASSLVRSGGYEQYF
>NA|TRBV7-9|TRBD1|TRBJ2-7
TGTGCCAGCATGCGGGACAGGGTCTTTGACGAGCAGTACTTC
CASMRDRVFDEQYF
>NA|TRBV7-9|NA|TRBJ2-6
TGTGCCAGCAGCTTAGACACAAACTCTGGGGCCAACGTCCTGACTTTC
CASSLDTNSGANVLTF
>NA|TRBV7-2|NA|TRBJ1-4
TGTGCCAGCAGCTTAGGTTGGGACGTTGAAAAACTGTTTTTT
CASSLGWDVEKLFF
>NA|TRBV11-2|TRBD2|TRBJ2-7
TGTGCCAGCAGCAATTATGGACTAGCGGGAGCGCGGCACGAGCAGTACTTC
CASSNYGLAGARHEQYF
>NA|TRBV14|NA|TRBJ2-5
TGTGCCAGCAGCCAAGTCCCCCAGGGAGCTGGGGAGACCCAGTACTTC
CASSQVPQGAGETQYF
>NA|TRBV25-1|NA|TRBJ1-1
TGTGCCAGCACCTTCTCCAACACTGAAGCTTTCTTT
CASTFSNTEAFF